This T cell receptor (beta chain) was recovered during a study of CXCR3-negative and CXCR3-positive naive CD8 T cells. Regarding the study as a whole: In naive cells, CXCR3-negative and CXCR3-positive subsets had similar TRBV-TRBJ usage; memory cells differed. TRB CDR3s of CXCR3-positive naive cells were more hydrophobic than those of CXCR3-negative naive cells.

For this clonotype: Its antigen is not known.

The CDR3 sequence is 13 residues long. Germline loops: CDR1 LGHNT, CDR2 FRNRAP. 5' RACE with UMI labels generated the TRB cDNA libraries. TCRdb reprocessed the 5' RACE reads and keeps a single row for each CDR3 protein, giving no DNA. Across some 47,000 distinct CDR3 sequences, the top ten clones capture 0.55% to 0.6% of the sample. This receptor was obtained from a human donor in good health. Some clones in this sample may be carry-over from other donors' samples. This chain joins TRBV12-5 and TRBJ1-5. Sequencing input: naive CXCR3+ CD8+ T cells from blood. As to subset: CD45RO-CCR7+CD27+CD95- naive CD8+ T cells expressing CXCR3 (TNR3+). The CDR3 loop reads CASGLESNQPQHF.